The 17 T cell receptor beta chains below come from one sample, sequenced in a study of PD-1 blockade in mismatch repair-deficient tumors. TCRdb keeps only in-frame clones here, not all; method: immunoSEQ multiplex PCR. The sample carries around 120,000 clones, around nine tenths recorded once. The sequencing used peripheral blood, collected 70 to 73 weeks after starting pembrolizumab. All receptors come from an adult with mismatch repair-deficient cancer.

The chain couples TRBV4-3 to TRBJ2-7, with 10 nucleotides matching TRBD2. The germline V gene encodes CDR1 LGHNA and CDR2 YSLEER. Unmatched junction bases numbered 5, after V lost 3 bases and J lost 3 bases. The CDR3 runs 15 residues. The CDR3 DNA follows: TGCGCCAGCAGCCAGGGAACTAGCGGGGTCTACGAGCAGTACTTC. Translation: CASSQGTSGVYEQYF.

The gene calls are TRBV4-3 and TRBJ2-1; D assignment may be TRBD1 or TRBD2 (5 bases each). Between the trimmed V and J ends, which lost 1 base and 2 bases, there was a span of 12 bases. Germline assignment: CDR1 LGHNA and CDR2 YSLEER. The CDR3 consists of 16 residues. CDR3 coding DNA: TGCGCCAGCAGCCAAGTAACGGGGCCGCCCTACAATGAGCAGTTCTTC. Amino acids: CASSQVTGPPYNEQFF.

The chain is built from TRBV28 and TRBJ2-1; 9 bases fit TRBD2. V dropped 1 base and J dropped 0; count of bases not matched to a gene: 4. Germline V gene sequence: CDR1 MDHEN, CDR2 SYDVKM. CDR3 length equals 17 residues. CDR3 coding DNA: TGTGCCAGCAGTTTATCAAATAGCGGGAGCTCCTACAATGAGCAGTTCTTC. This encodes CASSLSNSGSSYNEQFF.

J is TRBJ1-2 and V is TRBV28; TRBD1 matches at 12 bases. CDR3 length equals 16 residues. Germline trimming cut 3 bases from V and 4 bases from J; bases unmatched to any gene: 6. CDR1 and CDR2 from the germline V gene are MDHEN and SYDVKM. The CDR3 protein is CASSLGQGARGYGYTF. The CDR3 coding sequence is TGTGCCAGCAGTTTGGGACAGGGGGCCCGAGGCTATGGCTACACCTTC.

V gene TRBV27 combines with J gene TRBJ2-1, with 14 bases identical to TRBD2. The germline V gene encodes CDR1 MNHEY and CDR2 SMNVEV (reference sequence). Trimming removed 6 bases from V and 4 bases from J; junction bases left unmatched: 5. The CDR3 sequence is 16 residues long. CDR3 DNA: TGTGCCAGCAGCCGTGGGACTAGCGGGAGTTACAATGAGCAGTTCTTC. This encodes CASSRGTSGSYNEQFF.

V usage is TRBV9 and J usage is TRBJ2-1; TRBD2 matches 9 bases. V dropped 1 base and J dropped 0; count of bases not matched to a gene: 14. Germline CDR1 reads SGDLS; CDR2 reads YYNGEE. This CDR3 comprises 20 residues. This CDR3 reads CASSVLASGERASSYNEQFF. Here the CDR3 DNA reads TGTGCCAGCAGCGTACTGGCTAGCGGGGAGCGGGCCAGCTCCTACAATGAGCAGTTCTTC.

The V call is TRBV27, the J call TRBJ2-3; D is unclear. Trimming cost V 3 bases and J 1 base, with 11 bases left between them. Germline CDR1 reads MNHEY; CDR2 reads SMNVEV (reference sequence). The CDR3 is 15 residues long. The chain's CDR3 is CASSFLASGTDTQYF. CDR3 nucleotides: TGTGCCAGCAGTTTTCTTGCGTCCGGCACAGATACGCAGTATTTT.

This clone was seen a single time. The chain couples TRBV7-9 to TRBJ1-5; a possible D gene is TRBD1 (6 bases). Trimming took off 5 bases at V and 6 bases at J, with 14 bases between the two ends. The CDR3 contains 14 residues. CDR1 is SEHNR, CDR2 FQNEAQ, per germline (reference sequence). Here the CDR3 reads CASSGAKQGQPQHF. Written as DNA, the CDR3 is TGTGCCAGCAGCGGGGCTAAACAGGGTCAGCCCCAGCATTTT.

V usage is TRBV30 and J usage is TRBJ2-5, with TRBD1 matching 7 bases. V lost 4 bases, J lost 1 base, and 9 bases stayed unmatched. This CDR3 contains 15 residues. Per the germline V gene, CDR1 is GTSNPN and CDR2 is SVGIG (reference sequence). CDR3 residues: CAWNSESGGQETQYF. CDR3 DNA: TGTGCCTGGAACTCTGAATCAGGGGGCCAAGAGACCCAGTACTTC.

The chain links TRBV6-6 to TRBJ2-3; 9 bases fit TRBD1. The V gene end was trimmed by 9 bases and the J gene end by 6 bases; junction bases not matched to a gene: 4. The CDR3 loop spans 12 amino acids. Germline CDR1 MNHNY, CDR2 SVGAGI (reference sequence). CDR3 loop: CASQDRGDTQYF. DNA for the CDR3: TGTGCCAGTCAAGACAGGGGGGATACGCAGTATTTT.

The V call is TRBV5-6, the J call TRBJ2-2; D remains ambiguous. Deletions cut 4 bases from V and 3 bases from J, with 7 bases between. The CDR3 contains 13 residues. Germline V gene sequence: CDR1 SGHDT, CDR2 YYEEEE. The DNA for the CDR3 is TGTGCCAGCAGCCGTCCCGACACCGGGGAGCTGTTTTTT. Its protein is CASSRPDTGELFF.

The chain is built from TRBV7-9 and TRBJ2-1; D remains ambiguous. The V end was cut by 7 bases, the J end by 10 bases, with 20 bases between. This CDR3 has 14 residues. CDR1 and CDR2 from the germline V gene are SEHNR and FQNEAQ (reference sequence). The CDR3 region has the DNA TGTGCCAGCACCTCAACTGAGATCACTGAGGAGCAGTTCTTC. Translation gives CASTSTEITEEQFF.

The V call is TRBV11-2, the J call TRBJ2-7, with 9 bases identical to TRBD1. Germline V lookup: CDR1 SGHAT, CDR2 FQNNGV. The CDR3 has 14 residues. V lost 4 bases, J lost 2 bases, and 3 bases stayed unmatched. Written as DNA, the CDR3 is TGTGCCAGCAGCTGGGGACAGGGACCCTACGAGCAGTACTTC. Its protein is CASSWGQGPYEQYF.

This clone appeared a single time. This rearrangement joins TRBV2 to TRBJ1-2, with no clear D. The CDR3 has 15 amino acids. Trimming pared 3 bases from V and 8 bases from J, leaving 19 bases between. Germline-derived CDR1 and CDR2 are SNHLY and FYNNEI. The CDR3 nucleotides are TGTGCCAGCAGTGAGAACGGCCCTCAGTTTGGGGGCTACACCTTC. It translates to CASSENGPQFGGYTF. Drawing the rest from reference TRBV2 and TRBJ1-2, the complete variable domain is EPEVTQTPSHQVTQMGQEVILRCVPISNHLYFYWYRQILGQKVEFLVSFYNNEISEKSEIFDDQFSVERPDGSNFTLKIRSTKLEDSAMYFCASSENGPQFGGYTFGSGTRLTVV.

This chain connects TRBV4-1 to TRBJ1-1; D call uncertain. Germline loops: CDR1 MGHRA, CDR2 YSYEKL. The V and J ends lost 0 bases and 1 base respectively, with 12 bases between them. This CDR3 contains 16 residues. In DNA, the CDR3 is TGCGCCAGCAGCCAAGAACCACGCGCAGCGAACACTGAAGCTTTCTTT. Translated: CASSQEPRAANTEAFF.

This rearrangement joins TRBV7-9 to TRBJ2-1; 9 bases are a match to TRBD1. V lost 5 bases to trimming and J lost 3 bases; unmatched junction nucleotides: 5. Germline V gene data show CDR1 as SEHNR and CDR2 as FQNEAQ (reference sequence). The CDR3 consists of 15 residues. Here the CDR3 DNA reads TGTGCCAGCAGCCGGACAGGGGAGCGCTACAATGAGCAGTTCTTC. As protein: CASSRTGERYNEQFF.

This clone came up once. The same CDR3 can be traced to other DNA sequences in this sample. The rearrangement links TRBV30 to TRBJ2-7; D is possibly TRBD1 (6 bases). The CDR3 is made up of 12 amino acids. CDR1 is GTSNPN, CDR2 SVGIG, per germline (reference sequence). Trimming cost V 2 bases and J 4 bases, with 9 bases left between them. CDR3 loop: CAWSTGTYEQYF. The CDR3 DNA sequence: TGTGCCTGGAGTACAGGGACATACGAGCAGTACTTC.